This T cell receptor (beta chain) appears in the sequencing data of a study of cytomegalovirus exposure and HLA in healthy donors. On the study more broadly: Of the donors genotyped, 300 to 500 in all, around 77% fell in the Caucasian-associated ancestry cluster.

Per the germline V gene, CDR1 is SGHRS and CDR2 is YFSETQ. Trimming left V 4 bases short and J 1 base short, with 11 bases between. The CDR3 is made up of 14 amino acids. This clone showed up just a few times. Amplification used 60 Vbeta primers and 13 Jbeta primers. Measured with immunoSEQ multiplex PCR; TCRdb has only the in-frame clones, and not every one. There are some 130,000 clones in the sample; around 77% occur only once, and about 4.3% lies in the top ten. The sequencing input was PBMCs. The V gene is TRBV5-1, the J gene TRBJ2-5; a weak D match, TRBD1 (5 bases). The TCR sequence derives from a male donor in good health and CMV-seropositive. CDR3 sequence reads: CASSPTGSQETQYF. CDR3 in DNA: TGCGCCAGCAGCCCCACAGGCAGCCAAGAGACCCAGTACTTC.